The entry below gives a single TCR beta chain sequence along with its context. The Seattle site enrolled patients during active infection and followed them longitudinally. Sequencing used immunoSEQ multiplex PCR; TCRdb keeps in-frame clones, though not all of them. Of around 290,000 clones listed, roughly 92% are singletons. This sample is part of a study of blood T cell repertoires in COVID-19. CDR1 is GTSNPN and CDR2 is SVGIG in the germline V gene (reference sequence). The CDR3 is 13 amino acids. Trimming pared 5 bases from V and 3 bases from J, leaving 13 bases between. The TCR sequence derives from a woman aged 25-40 years with COVID-19, enrolled during active disease. The V call is TRBV30, the J call TRBJ1-1, with D tentatively TRBD1 (5 bases). The material sequenced was peripheral blood. The DNA for the CDR3 is TGTGCCTGGTTCGCCGGGGGGTACACTGAAGCTTTCTTT. Translating gives CAWFAGGYTEAFF.